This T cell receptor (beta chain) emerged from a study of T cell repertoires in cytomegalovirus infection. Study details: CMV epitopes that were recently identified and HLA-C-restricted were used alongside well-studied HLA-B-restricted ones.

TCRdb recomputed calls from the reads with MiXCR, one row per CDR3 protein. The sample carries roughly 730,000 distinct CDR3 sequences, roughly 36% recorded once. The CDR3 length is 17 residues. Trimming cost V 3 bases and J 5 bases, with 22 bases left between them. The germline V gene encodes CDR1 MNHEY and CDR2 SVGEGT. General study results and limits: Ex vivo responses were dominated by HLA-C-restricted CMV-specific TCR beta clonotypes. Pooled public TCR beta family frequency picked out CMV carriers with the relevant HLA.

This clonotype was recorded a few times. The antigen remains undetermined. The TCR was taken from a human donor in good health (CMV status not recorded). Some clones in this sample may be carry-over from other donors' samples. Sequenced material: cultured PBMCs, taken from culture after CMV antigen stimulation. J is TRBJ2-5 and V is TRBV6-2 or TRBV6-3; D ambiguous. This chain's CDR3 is CASSYLEKNLRAETQYF. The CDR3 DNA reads TGTGCCAGCAGTTATTTGGAAAAGAACTTGCGAGCCGAGACCCAGTACTTC.